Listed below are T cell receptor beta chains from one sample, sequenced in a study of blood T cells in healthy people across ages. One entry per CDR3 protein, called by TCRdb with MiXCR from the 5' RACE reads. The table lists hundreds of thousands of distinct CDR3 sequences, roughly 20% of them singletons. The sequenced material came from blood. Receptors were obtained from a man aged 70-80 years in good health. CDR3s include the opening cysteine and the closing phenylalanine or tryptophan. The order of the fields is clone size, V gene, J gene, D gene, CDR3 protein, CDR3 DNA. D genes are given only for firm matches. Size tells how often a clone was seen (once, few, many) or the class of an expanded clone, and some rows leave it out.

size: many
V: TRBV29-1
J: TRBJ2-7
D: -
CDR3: CSVQSGREREQYF
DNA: TGCAGCGTTCAGTCCGGCAGGGAGAGGGAGCAGTACTTC

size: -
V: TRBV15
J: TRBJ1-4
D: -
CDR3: CATVPTGQSKEKLFF
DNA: TGTGCCACCGTTCCAACAGGGCAGTCAAAGGAAAAACTGTTTTTT

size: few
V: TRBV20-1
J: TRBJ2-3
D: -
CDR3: CSVWDQNTDTQYF
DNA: TGCAGTGTTTGGGACCAGAACACAGATACGCAGTATTTT

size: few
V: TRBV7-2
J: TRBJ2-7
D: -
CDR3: CASSSQGIHYEQYF
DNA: TGTGCCAGCAGCTCGCAGGGGATCCATTACGAGCAGTACTTC

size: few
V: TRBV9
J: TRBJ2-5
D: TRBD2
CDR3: CASSKDRGGTQYF
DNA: TGTGCCAGCAGCAAAGACCGGGGGGGGACCCAGTACTTC

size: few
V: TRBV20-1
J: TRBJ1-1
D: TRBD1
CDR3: CSVTGTANTEAFF
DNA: TGCAGTGTGACCGGGACAGCGAACACTGAAGCTTTCTTT

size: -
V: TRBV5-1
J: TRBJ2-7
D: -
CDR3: CASNEPAGEQYF
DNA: TGCGCCAGCAACGAGCCCGCGGGGGAGCAGTACTTC

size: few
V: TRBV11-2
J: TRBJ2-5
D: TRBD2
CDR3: CASSSTPGLAGDVTQYF
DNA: TGTGCCAGCAGCTCGACGCCGGGACTAGCGGGAGATGTGACCCAGTACTTC

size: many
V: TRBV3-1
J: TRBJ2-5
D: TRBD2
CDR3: CASSQGAGVSETQYF
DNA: TGTGCCAGCAGCCAGGGAGCGGGAGTATCTGAGACCCAGTACTTC

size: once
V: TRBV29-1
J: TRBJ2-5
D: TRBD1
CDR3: CSVRYLGGSEIQYF
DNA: TGCAGCGTTAGATATCTAGGGGGCAGCGAGATCCAGTACTTC

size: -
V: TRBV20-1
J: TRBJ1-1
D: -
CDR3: CSASLVAKPQRDTEAFF
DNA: TGCAGTGCAAGTCTCGTCGCAAAACCTCAGAGGGACACTGAAGCTTTCTTT

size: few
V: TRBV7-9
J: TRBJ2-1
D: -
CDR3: CASTIPGGGNNEQFF
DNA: TGTGCCAGCACCATCCCCGGCGGAGGGAACAATGAGCAGTTCTTC

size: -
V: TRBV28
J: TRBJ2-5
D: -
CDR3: CASRAQGRETQYF
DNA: TGTGCCAGCCGGGCTCAGGGGCGAGAGACCCAGTACTTC

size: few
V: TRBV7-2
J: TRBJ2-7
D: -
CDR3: CASSLAVSWEQYF
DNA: TGTGCCAGCAGCTTAGCCGTTAGTTGGGAGCAGTACTTC

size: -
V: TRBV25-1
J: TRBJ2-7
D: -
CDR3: CASSESAYEQYF
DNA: TGTGCCAGCAGTGAATCGGCTTACGAGCAGTACTTC

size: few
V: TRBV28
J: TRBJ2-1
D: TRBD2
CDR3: CASSNPSGGATRWDEQFF
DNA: TGTGCCAGCAGTAACCCTAGCGGGGGGGCCACAAGGTGGGATGAGCAGTTCTTC

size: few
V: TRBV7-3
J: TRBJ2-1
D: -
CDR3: CASSFVAGEQFF
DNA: TGTGCCAGCAGCTTTGTAGCCGGTGAGCAGTTCTTC

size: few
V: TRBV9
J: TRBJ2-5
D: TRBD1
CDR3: CASSPEGQGMEETQYF
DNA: TGTGCCAGCAGCCCAGAGGGACAGGGGATGGAAGAGACCCAGTACTTC